This paragraph covers one T cell receptor beta chain sequence. Germline-derived CDR1 and CDR2 are SGHDN and FVKESK. Germline trimming cut 4 bases from V and 6 bases from J; bases unmatched to any gene: 14. This CDR3 contains 16 residues. PCR primers comprised 60 Vbeta and 13 Jbeta primers. The data were produced by immunoSEQ multiplex PCR, yet TCRdb's version contains in-frame clones alone and is incomplete. In the table there are some 170,000 clones, around 77% of which are singletons. The sample originates from a study of cytomegalovirus exposure and HLA in healthy donors. The TCR comes from a woman between 35 and 50 years old in good health and CMV-seronegative. Input material: PBMCs. The V call is TRBV14, the J call TRBJ2-7; 8 bases map to TRBD2. The CDR3 protein is CASSLKSGTSDGEQYF. The CDR3 DNA reads as TGTGCCAGCAGCCTCAAATCCGGGACTAGTGATGGCGAGCAGTACTTC.